One sample yielded the 12 T cell receptor beta chains listed below, sequenced in a study of shared clonotypes between healthy human individuals. Data came from immunoSEQ multiplex PCR; TCRdb stores just in-frame clones and leaves some out. This table holds about 480,000 clones, 75% to 80% found once. Sequenced sample: PBMCs. The receptors come from a woman aged 40 to 50 in good health. Some clones in this sample may be carry-over from other donors' samples.

V is TRBV6-4 and J is TRBJ2-1, with 12 bases matching TRBD2. The CDR3 extends over 15 amino acids. V was clipped by 6 bases and J by 6 bases; unmatched bases: 6. The germline gives CDR1 MRHNA, CDR2 SNTAGT. The CDR3 DNA reads as TGTGCCAGCAGCCCGACTAGCGGGAGTTCCAATGAGCAGTTCTTC. Its protein product is CASSPTSGSSNEQFF.

The rearrangement uses TRBV5-8 and TRBJ2-7, with TRBD2 matching 14 bases. V dropped 1 base and J dropped 2; count of bases not matched to a gene: 8. CDR3 length: 18 amino acids. Per the germline V gene, CDR1 is SGHTS and CDR2 is YDEGEE. The CDR3 DNA follows: TGTGCCAGCAGCTTGAGGACTAGCGGGAGGACGGGGGCCTACGAGCAGTACTTC. This codes for CASSLRTSGRTGAYEQYF.

The CDR3 sequence: CASSQEQASGELFF. DNA of the CDR3: TGTGCCAGCAGCCAAGAACAAGCGTCCGGGGAGCTGTTTTTT. J is TRBJ2-2 and V is TRBV4-2; D gene uncertain. Germline V gene data show CDR1 as LGHNA and CDR2 as YNFKEQ. This CDR3 spans 14 amino acids. V lost 0 bases, J lost 6 bases, and 8 bases lay in between.

This rearrangement joins TRBV7-2 to TRBJ1-1; D is undetermined. Trimming removed 3 bases at V and 1 base at J, with 6 bases between. Germline V gives CDR1 SGHTA, CDR2 FQGNSA. The length of the CDR3 is 13 residues. CDR3 nucleotides: TGTGCCAGCAGCTTCATGCCGAACACTGAAGCTTTCTTT. Protein sequence: CASSFMPNTEAFF.

The CDR3 region has the DNA TGCGCCAGCAGCCAAGCCCCCCCCACTAGCGGGAGCTACGAGCAGTACTTC. Protein product: CASSQAPPTSGSYEQYF. The chain carries TRBV4-1 and TRBJ2-7; 11 nucleotides align to TRBD2. The CDR3 runs to 17 residues. J lost 3 bases, V lost 1 base, and 8 bases had no gene match. Per the germline V gene, CDR1 is MGHRA and CDR2 is YSYEKL.

This clone was detected many times. The rearrangement links TRBV6-4 to TRBJ2-6, with D possibly matching TRBD1 (5 bases). The CDR3 extends over 14 amino acids. With 2 bases removed from V and 4 bases from J, the gap between germline ends came to 6 bases. Germline loops: CDR1 MRHNA, CDR2 SNTAGT. The CDR3 reads CASSDRGGANVLTF. CDR3 coding DNA: TGTGCCAGCAGTGACAGGGGAGGGGCCAACGTCCTGACTTTC.

The chain has TRBV27 and TRBJ2-7; perhaps TRBD1 as D (5 bases). Germline V gives CDR1 MNHEY, CDR2 SMNVEV (reference sequence). The CDR3 spans 12 residues. The ends were cut back, 5 bases at V and 7 bases at J, with 12 bases in the middle. In DNA form, the CDR3 reads TGTGCCAGCAGTCCAGGGCGGTGGGAGCAGTACTTC. It codes for CASSPGRWEQYF.

This clone was detected only a few times. The rearrangement links TRBV28 to TRBJ2-5; D might be TRBD1 (6 bases). The tail of the sequence fits TRBJ2-7 better, so the J call may be wrong. Germline assignment: CDR1 MDHEN and CDR2 SYDVKM. CDR3 length: 16 residues. The CDR3 loop is CASSPPGGGPNPEQYF. In nucleotides, the CDR3 is TGTGCCAGCAGTCCCCCTGGGGGCGGCCCAAACCCCGAGCAGTACTTC.

The V and J genes are TRBV5-4 and TRBJ2-6; D possibly corresponds to TRBD1 (6 bases). The length of the CDR3 is 16 residues. V gave up 3 bases and J gave up 0 bases, with 10 bases separating them. Germline lookup yields CDR1 SGHNT and CDR2 YYREEE (reference sequence). CDR3 DNA: TGTGCCAGCAGCTCCGGACAGTTCTCTGGGGCCAACGTCCTGACTTTC. It is translated as CASSSGQFSGANVLTF.

This chain uses TRBV10-2 with TRBJ2-5; D is possibly TRBD2 (5 bases). Trimming took off 3 bases at V and 0 bases at J, with 23 bases between the two ends. CDR3 length equals 19 residues. Germline lookup yields CDR1 WSHSY and CDR2 SAAADI. The DNA of the CDR3 is TGCGCCAGCAGTGACGAACCGATAATCGAGCGGTACCACCAAGAGACCCAGTACTTC. It is translated as CASSDEPIIERYHQETQYF.

As for this clone: An end of the junction does not agree with germline; a read error may underlie this. The gene calls are TRBV7-7 and TRBJ2-7, with D perhaps TRBD2 (5 bases). CDR1 and CDR2 (germline): SSHAT, FNYEAQ (reference sequence). This CDR3 comprises 13 residues. The CDR3 spells CASSLGLAYEQYF. CDR3 sequence (DNA): TGTGCTAGCAGCTTAGGACTGGCCTACGAGCAGTACTTC.

This chain connects TRBV18 to TRBJ2-3; the D gene could be TRBD1 or TRBD2 (5 bases each). Trimming removed 1 base at V and 1 base at J, with 9 bases between. The CDR3 runs to 15 residues. Germline loops: CDR1 KGHSH, CDR2 LQKENI. The CDR3 here is CASSPRGAGTDTQYF. CDR3 in DNA: TGTGCCAGCTCACCACGAGGGGCCGGCACAGATACGCAGTATTTT.